This T cell receptor beta chain was sequenced for a study of blood T cell repertoires in COVID-19. Study at large: Sites across the United States, Italy and Spain contributed samples from acute and convalescent COVID-19. T cells, B-cell-depleted T cells, or PBMCs supplied cDNA or gDNA.

V was pared by 3 bases and J by 4 bases, with 10 bases between. This CDR3 contains 14 residues. Germline V lookup: CDR1 LNHDA, CDR2 SQIVND (reference sequence). Assay used: immunoSEQ multiplex PCR; TCRdb lists only in-frame clones, some missing. The data show 200,000 to 250,000 clones, with 75% to 85% seen just once and 9.5% to 15% held by the top ten. The sequence derives from a human donor in a cohort sampled during active COVID-19. Specimen: peripheral blood. The V gene is TRBV19, the J gene TRBJ1-5; D gene unclear. CDR3 in amino acids: CASSMREGNQPQHF. The CDR3 nucleotides are TGTGCCAGTAGTATGAGGGAGGGTAATCAGCCCCAGCATTTT.